What follows describes a single TCR beta chain. Germline V gives CDR1 KGHDR, CDR2 SFDVKD. Trimming took 0 bases from V and 4 from J; bases not matched to a gene: 9. The CDR3 spans 18 residues. Cohorts were based on clinical histories the participants reported. Clones were read by immunoSEQ multiplex PCR, and TCRdb kept only the in-frame ones, dropping some. The table records more than 250,000 clones, 80% to 90% of them present only once. The data stem from a study of blood T cell repertoires in COVID-19. Source material: PBMCs or T cells enriched from blood (not recorded which). The rearrangement uses TRBV24-1 and TRBJ2-2, with 8 bases fitting TRBD1. This receptor was identified in a man aged 25-45 years who had recovered from COVID-19. In DNA, the CDR3 is TGTGCCACCAGTGATTTGTCTTTCCGGACAGGGAGCACCGGGGAGCTGTTTTTT. Its protein product is CATSDLSFRTGSTGELFF.